The 27 T cell receptor beta chains in this list originate from one sample, sequenced in a study of blood T cell repertoires in COVID-19 (dated by TCRdb to the early 2020s). To prepare the library, the immunoSEQ multiplex PCR assay was applied. TCRdb provides this immuneACCESS table in a form limited to in-frame rearrangements. Some clones are lacking; in checked studies, under half of them reflect an unresolved V gene, and why the rest are absent is not known. The sample profile shows about 110,000 clones; 70% to 90% of them were found once. Roughly 5% of the sample lies in the top ten. The material sequenced was peripheral blood. The receptors shown here come from a human donor in a cohort sampled during active COVID-19.

The chain uses TRBV11-2 and TRBJ2-3, with 7 bases lining up with TRBD2. The germline V gene has CDR1 SGHAT and CDR2 FQNNGV. J lost 6 bases, V lost 5 bases, and 8 bases had no gene match. The CDR3 contains 14 residues. CDR3 amino acids: CASSVRGSADTQYF. For the CDR3, the DNA is TGTGCCAGCAGCGTGCGGGGGAGCGCGGATACGCAGTATTTT.

The chain carries TRBV5-1 and TRBJ1-4; 7 bases match TRBD1. Per the germline V gene, CDR1 is SGHRS and CDR2 is YFSETQ. The CDR3 spans 15 residues. V lost 4 bases to trimming and J lost 6 bases; unmatched junction nucleotides: 9. CDR3 nucleotide sequence: TGCGCCAGCAGCCGGAATGGACAGGCGGATGAAAAACTGTTTTTT. Its translation is CASSRNGQADEKLFF.

J is TRBJ2-2 and V is TRBV30; TRBD1 matches 8 bases. CDR1 GTSNPN and CDR2 SVGIG come from the germline V gene (reference sequence). This CDR3 contains 14 residues. The trim removed 5 bases at V and 3 bases at J, leaving 5 bases unmatched. CDR3 loop: CAWDRGRDTGELFF. The DNA for the CDR3 is TGTGCCTGGGACAGGGGAAGGGACACCGGGGAGCTGTTTTTT.

The chain carries TRBV6-5 and TRBJ2-1; TRBD2 agrees at 11 bases. The CDR3 length is 16 residues. With V trimmed by 2 bases and J by 4 bases, 4 bases remained unmatched. The germline V gene has CDR1 MNHEY and CDR2 SVGAGI. CDR3 in DNA: TGTGCCAGCAGTTACCTTGGGACTAGCGGATACAATGAGCAGTTCTTC. As protein: CASSYLGTSGYNEQFF.

The chain links TRBV11-2 to TRBJ2-7; TRBD1 matches at 7 bases. Germline trimming cut 4 bases from V and 3 bases from J; bases unmatched to any gene: 18. The germline V gene has CDR1 SGHAT and CDR2 FQNNGV. This CDR3 is 18 amino acids long. CDR3 DNA sequence: TGTGCCAGCAGCTGGATGGGGACAGTATTTTTCGGTGGCTACGAGCAGTACTTC. Its translation is CASSWMGTVFFGGYEQYF.

The chain is built from TRBV4-1 and TRBJ1-5; tentative D call: TRBD1 (5 bases). The germline CDR1 and CDR2 sequences are MGHRA and YSYEKL. V lost 4 bases to trimming and J lost 1 base, with 11 bases between them. The CDR3 extends over 15 amino acids. For the CDR3, the DNA is TGCGCCAGCAGCCGAGTGGGGGGGAGCAATCAGCCCCAGCATTTT. It translates to CASSRVGGSNQPQHF.

The chain uses TRBV11-2 and TRBJ1-6, with TRBD1 identical over 7 bases. CDR1 and CDR2 (germline): SGHAT, FQNNGV. This CDR3 is 14 amino acids long. Germline trimming cut 4 bases from V and 9 bases from J; bases unmatched to any gene: 6. CDR3 amino acids: CASSSGTVVSPLHF. DNA for the CDR3: TGTGCCAGCAGCTCCGGGACAGTGGTTTCACCCCTCCACTTT.

The chain combines TRBV28 with TRBJ2-7, with D possibly being TRBD2 (6 bases). Germline CDR1 and CDR2: MDHEN and SYDVKM. V was pared by 3 bases and J by 4 bases, with 13 bases between. This CDR3 is built from 14 residues. CDR3 nucleotides: TGTGCCAGCAGTTTCCCGGGGACTTCTTACGAGCAGTACTTC. Its protein product is CASSFPGTSYEQYF.

The chain combines TRBV9 with TRBJ2-2, with TRBD1 matching over 10 bases. The CDR3 runs to 14 residues. The V gene end was trimmed by 6 bases and the J gene end by 3 bases; junction bases not matched to a gene: 2. The germline V gene encodes CDR1 SGDLS and CDR2 YYNGEE. In DNA form, the CDR3 reads TGTGCCAGCACCGGGACAGGGGACACCGGGGAGCTGTTTTTT. Protein product: CASTGTGDTGELFF.

This rearrangement joins TRBV10-3 to TRBJ2-5; D is possibly TRBD2 (5 bases). The germline V and J ends were trimmed by 11 bases and 5 bases, with 12 bases remaining between them. This CDR3 is built from 11 residues. Germline CDR1 and CDR2: ENHRY and SYGVKD. Here the CDR3 reads CASRGMETQYF. The CDR3 nucleotides are TGTGCCTCACGAGGGATGGAGACCCAGTACTTC.

The rearrangement links TRBV7-3 to TRBJ2-5, with 7 bases aligning to TRBD1. Germline CDR1 is SGHTA and CDR2 is FQGTGA. The CDR3 sequence is 15 residues long. The V segment lost 5 bases and the J segment 0 bases; nucleotides outside the gene matches: 6. The CDR3 DNA reads TGTGCCAGCAGCCTACAGGGGTTGTACCAAGAGACCCAGTACTTC. Encoded protein: CASSLQGLYQETQYF.

V is TRBV24-1 and J is TRBJ2-3, with 10 bases identical to TRBD2. Germline V lookup: CDR1 KGHDR, CDR2 SFDVKD. The CDR3 is 16 residues long. After removal of 2 bases from V and 6 bases from J, the junction contained 7 bases not matched to a gene. The CDR3 coding sequence is TGTGCCACCAGTGATTCTCAGCGGGGGGGCCTGGATACGCAGTATTTT. Amino acids: CATSDSQRGGLDTQYF.

This chain links TRBV6-1 with TRBJ1-5; 7 positions match TRBD1. The length of the CDR3 is 13 residues. In germline, CDR1 is MNHNS, CDR2 SASEGT. With V trimmed by 7 bases and J by 5 bases, 5 bases remained unmatched. This chain's CDR3 is CASNTDRDQPQHF. The CDR3 coding sequence is TGTGCCAGCAACACCGACAGGGATCAGCCCCAGCATTTT.

CDR3 bases: TGCGCCAGCAGTGAGAGATTCCCGGGACAGGGGAACACTGAAGCTTTCTTT. Translated, it gives CASSERFPGQGNTEAFF. The rearrangement uses TRBV10-2 and TRBJ1-1, with TRBD1 identical over 9 bases. Germline assignment: CDR1 WSHSY and CDR2 SAAADI. V was pared by 2 bases and J by 1 base, with 8 bases of the junction left unmatched. This CDR3 comprises 17 residues.

The rearrangement links TRBV7-9 to TRBJ2-5; 8 nucleotides align to TRBD2. The CDR3 extends over 14 amino acids. CDR1 SEHNR and CDR2 FQNEAQ come from the germline V gene (reference sequence). V lost 4 bases and J lost 4; bases outside the gene matches: 5. The CDR3 coding sequence is TGTGCCAGCAGCTCACCTGGGACTAGAGAGACCCAGTACTTC. This sequence encodes CASSSPGTRETQYF.

The chain carries TRBV4-1 and TRBJ1-2; D ambiguous. Germline assignment: CDR1 MGHRA and CDR2 YSYEKL. Trimming stripped 1 base from V and 2 bases from J, with 11 bases between. The CDR3 has 15 residues. The CDR3 sequence: CASSQAGWRNYGYTF. The CDR3 DNA is TGCGCCAGCAGCCAAGCAGGTTGGCGAAACTATGGCTACACCTTC.

This chain joins TRBV20-1 and TRBJ2-1; 8 nucleotides line up with TRBD2. Trimming at V came to 3 bases and at J to 0 bases, leaving 4 bases not matched to a gene. Germline assignment: CDR1 DFQATT and CDR2 SNEGSKA (reference sequence). The CDR3 contains 15 residues. CDR3 loop: CSASTSGRSYNEQFF. CDR3 in DNA: TGCAGTGCTAGTACTAGCGGCCGCTCCTACAATGAGCAGTTCTTC.

V and J are TRBV6-1 and TRBJ1-5; D is unresolved. Trimming took 2 bases from V and 6 from J, leaving 11 bases between them. The CDR3 consists of 14 residues. Germline loops: CDR1 MNHNS, CDR2 SASEGT. The chain's CDR3 is CASSERGGLQPQHF. The CDR3 nucleotides read TGTGCCAGCAGTGAACGGGGAGGGCTTCAGCCCCAGCATTTT.

This chain uses TRBV2 with TRBJ2-7; possibly TRBD1 for D (5 bases). CDR3 length: 11 residues. The germline CDR1 and CDR2 sequences are SNHLY and FYNNEI. V was clipped by 7 bases and J by 4 bases, with 8 bases between them. CDR3 sequence: CASKQAYEQYF. The DNA for the CDR3 is TGTGCCAGCAAACAGGCTTACGAGCAGTACTTC.

The genes are TRBV2 and TRBJ2-1, with 12 bases identical to TRBD2. V shed 6 bases and J 1 base; nucleotides not matched to a gene: 4. The germline gives CDR1 SNHLY, CDR2 FYNNEI. The CDR3 is made up of 16 amino acids. The CDR3 here is CASRAGTSGSYNEQFF. The CDR3 DNA follows: TGTGCCAGCAGGGCCGGGACTAGCGGGTCCTACAATGAGCAGTTCTTC.

The CDR3 here is CASSLLGLSYF. CDR3 in DNA: TGTGCCAGCAGCCTACTCGGGTTATCGTACTTC. The V call is TRBV6-5, the J call TRBJ2-7, with D uncertain. The germline CDR1 and CDR2 sequences are MNHEY and SVGAGI. The CDR3 length is 11 residues. Trimming stripped 6 bases from V and 12 bases from J, with 15 bases between.

This clone was recorded at least ten times. The chain couples TRBV6-1 to TRBJ2-1; TRBD1 aligns across 8 bases. This CDR3 is built from 15 residues. Germline V lookup: CDR1 MNHNS, CDR2 SASEGT. V was pared by 3 bases and J by 8 bases, with 9 bases of the junction left unmatched. The chain's CDR3 is CASSDPGQGKHEQFF. DNA for the CDR3: TGTGCCAGCAGTGATCCCGGACAGGGTAAGCATGAGCAGTTCTTC.

This sequence joins TRBV27 and TRBJ1-6; 9 nucleotides agree with TRBD1. After removal of 4 bases from V and 7 bases from J, the junction contained 8 bases not matched to a gene. Germline V gives CDR1 MNHEY, CDR2 SMNVEV (reference sequence). This CDR3 is 16 amino acids long. CDR3 residues: CASSSRQGGLNSPLHF. The DNA for the CDR3 is TGTGCCAGCAGTTCGCGACAGGGGGGTTTGAATTCACCCCTCCACTTT.

This clone was counted a single time. The chain couples TRBV18 to TRBJ1-5; D is perhaps TRBD1 (5 bases). CDR1 is KGHSH, CDR2 LQKENI, per germline. V gave up 5 bases and J gave up 5 bases, with 7 bases separating them. CDR3 size: 12 residues. CDR3 DNA sequence: TGTGCCAGCTCAGGCAGGGATCAGCCCCAGCATTTT. Protein: CASSGRDQPQHF.

The chain recombines TRBV4-2 with TRBJ2-7, with 9 bases fitting TRBD2. Germline CDR1 reads LGHNA; CDR2 reads YNFKEQ. The CDR3 is 15 amino acids. V dropped 4 bases and J dropped 3; count of bases not matched to a gene: 7. CDR3 sequence reads: CASSRSSGIDYEQYF. CDR3 nucleotide sequence: TGTGCCAGCAGCCGGTCTAGCGGGATTGACTACGAGCAGTACTTC.

As DNA, the CDR3 is TGCAGCGTCCTACAGGGGGGTGAAGCTTTCTTT. Translated, it gives CSVLQGGEAFF. The chain is built from TRBV29-1 and TRBJ1-1; 8 nucleotides agree with TRBD1. The germline V gene encodes CDR1 SQVTM and CDR2 ANQGSEA. The V segment lost 6 bases and the J segment 7 bases; nucleotides outside the gene matches: 4. The CDR3 has 11 amino acids.

This chain uses TRBV4-3 with TRBJ1-5; D remains ambiguous. This CDR3 region has 15 residues. Germline values: CDR1 LGHNA, CDR2 YSLEER. Trimming removed 1 base from V and 4 bases from J, with 11 bases in between. The CDR3 region has the DNA TGCGCCAGCAGCCAAGCGTCGGGGAGAAATCAGCCCCAGCATTTT. Translating gives CASSQASGRNQPQHF.